These 14 T cell receptor beta chains share one sample of origin, sequenced in a study of cytomegalovirus exposure and HLA in healthy donors. Vbeta (60) and Jbeta (13) primers were used in the PCR. Profiled with immunoSEQ multiplex PCR; TCRdb holds only in-frame clones, not every one. The sample has roughly 130,000 clones, around 70% seen once. The sequenced material came from PBMCs. The receptors were sampled from a woman aged 40 to 50 in good health and CMV-seropositive.

V usage is TRBV6-5 and J usage is TRBJ2-2; D is uncertain. In germline, CDR1 is MNHEY, CDR2 SVGAGI. V was shortened by 6 bases and J by 6 bases, with 14 bases between the two germline ends. The CDR3 covers 14 residues. Here the CDR3 DNA reads TGTGCCAGCAGGGAAAGCAGCGTGCCCGGGGAGCTGTTTTTT. Translation gives CASRESSVPGELFF.

This clone was recorded a few times. This rearrangement joins TRBV4-3 to TRBJ1-3; D may be TRBD1 (6 bases). The CDR3 loop spans 18 amino acids. Germline assignment: CDR1 LGHNA and CDR2 YSLEER. Trimming removed 0 bases at V and 0 bases at J, with 15 bases between. The CDR3 sequence: CASSQERPTGNSGNTIYF. For the CDR3, the DNA is TGCGCCAGCAGCCAAGAACGACCTACAGGGAACTCTGGAAACACCATATATTTT.

This clone was observed once. This chain uses TRBV19 with TRBJ2-7; TRBD2 matches 7 bases. Trimming cost V 5 bases and J 6 bases; bases outside gene matches: 16. CDR3 length: 16 residues. CDR1 and CDR2 (germline): LNHDA, SQIVND (reference sequence). The CDR3 DNA is TGTGCCAGTAGTGCCGATGCGCGCGGGAGTCTACGCGAGCAGTACTTC. It codes for CASSADARGSLREQYF.

This clone was detected only a few times. The chain carries TRBV27 and TRBJ2-2; 8 bases line up with TRBD1. V lost 4 bases, J lost 4 bases, and 5 bases stayed unmatched. CDR3 length equals 15 residues. Germline V gene lookup returns CDR1 MNHEY and CDR2 SMNVEV (reference sequence). Written as DNA, the CDR3 is TGTGCCAGCAGTTCCCAGGGGGCTGGCACCGGGGAGCTGTTTTTT. Its translation: CASSSQGAGTGELFF.

Only a few counts were recorded for this clone. The chain employs TRBV19 and TRBJ1-5, with no clear D. Trimming removed 0 bases at V and 2 bases at J, with 11 bases between. From germline, CDR1 is LNHDA and CDR2 SQIVND (reference sequence). The length of the CDR3 is 16 residues. This chain's CDR3 is CASSIDFGNRNQPQHF. CDR3 nucleotides: TGTGCCAGTAGTATAGATTTCGGGAATCGCAATCAGCCCCAGCATTTT.

The V and J genes are TRBV4-3 and TRBJ2-4; TRBD2 matches at 10 bases. With V trimmed by 4 bases and J by 6 bases, 3 bases remained unmatched. CDR3 length: 14 residues. Germline lookup yields CDR1 LGHNA and CDR2 YSLEER. The CDR3 sequence: CASSPGLAPNIQYF. CDR3 DNA sequence: TGCGCCAGCAGCCCGGGACTAGCGCCAAACATTCAGTACTTC.

This clone was observed a few times. V is TRBV5-1 and J is TRBJ1-6; D is perhaps TRBD1 (5 bases). Deletions cut 0 bases from V and 9 bases from J, with 13 bases between. The CDR3 runs to 15 residues. Germline CDR1 SGHRS, CDR2 YFSETQ. In DNA form, the CDR3 reads TGCGCCAGCAGCTTGGAGGGGACTAGTGGTTCACCCCTCCACTTT. Translation: CASSLEGTSGSPLHF.

The rearrangement uses TRBV30 and TRBJ2-7; 8 bases fit TRBD1. The CDR3 spans 14 residues. Per the germline V gene, CDR1 is GTSNPN and CDR2 is SVGIG (reference sequence). V lost 5 bases and J lost 3; bases outside the gene matches: 9. As DNA, the CDR3 is TGTGCCTGGGGGGGGTATGACAGGGGCTACGAGCAGTACTTC. This encodes CAWGGYDRGYEQYF.

The chain joins TRBV6-5 to TRBJ1-5; TRBD1 agrees at 7 bases. Losses at the gene ends were 6 bases for V and 3 bases for J; bases not matched to a gene: 8. The length of the CDR3 is 15 residues. From germline, CDR1 is MNHEY and CDR2 SVGAGI. CDR3 residues: CASRETGYSNQPQHF. In DNA form, the CDR3 reads TGTGCCAGCAGAGAGACAGGGTACTCCAATCAGCCCCAGCATTTT.

The chain combines TRBV6-1 with TRBJ2-3, with D possibly matching TRBD2 (6 bases). The CDR3 covers 16 residues. Germline values: CDR1 MNHNS, CDR2 SASEGT. Trimming took 4 bases from V and 4 from J, leaving 18 bases between them. The CDR3 DNA reads TGTGCCAGCAGTGGTGGGCTAGCGAAGGTGGCAGATACGCAGTATTTT. It is translated as CASSGGLAKVADTQYF.

V and J are TRBV27 and TRBJ1-1, with 8 bases matching TRBD1. The length of the CDR3 is 12 residues. J gave up 8 bases and V 4 bases, and 3 bases lay outside the gene matches. CDR1 is MNHEY, CDR2 SMNVEV, per germline (reference sequence). The CDR3 spells CASSSRQGEAFF. DNA of the CDR3: TGTGCCAGCAGTTCGAGACAGGGGGAAGCTTTCTTT.

The chain joins TRBV4-3 to TRBJ2-7, with 10 bases matching TRBD2. The length of the CDR3 is 16 residues. The trim removed 0 bases at V and 1 base at J, leaving 3 bases unmatched. Germline values: CDR1 LGHNA, CDR2 YSLEER. The CDR3 sequence: CASSQEPAGGSYEQYF. The CDR3 DNA reads as TGCGCCAGCAGCCAAGAACCAGCGGGAGGGTCCTACGAGCAGTACTTC.

The table lists this clone with a few counts. The rearrangement joins TRBV21-1 to TRBJ1-6. TRBV21-1 is a listed pseudogene. This CDR3 is 15 amino acids long. In DNA, the CDR3 is TGTGCCAGCAGCAAAGAGGTGCGGGATAATTCACCCCTCCACTTT. This translates into CASSKEVRDNSPLHF.

This chain links TRBV5-1 with TRBJ1-1; D gene unclear. The CDR3 covers 15 residues. Per germline, CDR1 SGHRS and CDR2 YFSETQ. Trimming took 4 bases from V and 2 from J, leaving 15 bases between them. The CDR3 sequence: CASSEYGESNTEAFF. CDR3 DNA sequence: TGCGCCAGCAGCGAATACGGGGAGTCAAACACTGAAGCTTTCTTT.